A selection of T cell receptor beta chains follows, all from one sample in a study of neurological immune-mediated disorders. Each CDR3 protein is one row after TCRdb ran MiXCR on the 5' RACE reads. The sample has fewer than 30,000 distinct CDR3 sequences, about 6.7% seen once. Specimen: PBMCs. Receptors originate from a woman aged 40-49 years in good health. CDR3s include the opening cysteine and the closing phenylalanine or tryptophan. The D gene is left open where the match is weak. The size entry gives once, few or many counts, or a class when the clone is expanded.

V	size	D	J	CDR3	DNA
TRBV4-1	many	-	TRBJ2-1	CASSQGPASAYNEQFF	TGCGCCAGCAGCCAAGGACCGGCTAGCGCCTACAATGAGCAGTTCTTC
TRBV5-1	many	TRBD2	TRBJ2-3	CASSEIGLAGGPVTDTQYF	TGCGCCAGCAGCGAAATTGGACTAGCGGGAGGGCCTGTCACAGATACGCAGTATTTT
TRBV7-9	many	-	TRBJ1-2	CASSASTDSNYGYTF	TGTGCCAGCAGCGCCTCGACAGATTCTAACTATGGCTACACCTTC
TRBV5-1	many	-	TRBJ2-1	CASSLEGVEQFF	TGCGCCAGCAGCTTGGAGGGAGTTGAGCAGTTCTTC
TRBV10-3	many	-	TRBJ1-1	CAISRDRDTEAFF	TGTGCCATCAGTAGGGACCGAGACACTGAAGCTTTCTTT
TRBV5-1	many	-	TRBJ2-5	CASSTIAALGETQYF	TGCGCCAGCAGCACGATAGCGGCCCTAGGAGAGACCCAGTACTTC
TRBV29-1	medium-sized	-	TRBJ1-5	CSVAERGWGQPQHF	TGCAGCGTTGCAGAAAGGGGTTGGGGACAGCCCCAGCATTTT
TRBV5-6	once	-	TRBJ1-1	CASSLLGDGGTEAFF	TGTGCCAGCAGCTTGCTCGGGGACGGGGGCACTGAAGCTTTCTTT
TRBV5-1	many	-	TRBJ2-1	CASSLFSGVEQFF	TGCGCCAGCAGCTTGTTCAGTGGGGTAGAGCAGTTCTTC
TRBV5-1	many	TRBD1	TRBJ2-2	CASSRQGSDEFF	TGCGCCAGCAGCAGACAGGGGAGTGATGAGTTTTTT
TRBV7-2	many	-	TRBJ2-3	CASSGWTTPPDTQYF	TGTGCCAGCAGCGGGTGGACAACCCCCCCAGATACGCAGTATTTT
TRBV4-2	many	-	TRBJ1-5	CASSQDRNGANGNQPQHF	TGTGCCAGCAGCCAAGATCGAAACGGCGCAAATGGCAATCAGCCCCAGCATTTT
TRBV4-2	many	TRBD1	TRBJ2-5	CASSQVHHGTGSQETQYF	TGTGCCAGCAGCCAAGTCCACCACGGGACAGGGTCTCAAGAGACCCAGTACTTC
TRBV12-3/TRBV12-4	few	-	TRBJ2-1	CASTVDYNEQFF	TGTGCCAGCACCGTAGACTACAATGAGCAGTTCTTC
TRBV29-1	many	TRBD2	TRBJ2-1	CSWGLSSYNEQFF	TGCAGCTGGGGACTAAGCTCCTACAATGAGCAGTTCTTC
TRBV5-1	many	-	TRBJ2-5	CASSLAIAELQETQYF	TGCGCCAGCAGCTTGGCTATAGCGGAGTTACAAGAGACCCAGTACTTC
TRBV6-2/TRBV6-3	many	TRBD2	TRBJ2-1	CASSYLAGGPGENEQFF	TGTGCCAGCAGCTATCTAGCGGGAGGGCCGGGGGAGAATGAGCAGTTCTTC
TRBV20-1	many	TRBD2	TRBJ2-1	CSPRESSYNEQFF	TGCAGTCCGCGGGAGAGCTCCTACAATGAGCAGTTCTTC
TRBV12-3/TRBV12-4	many	TRBD2	TRBJ2-3	CASMLTSGRALPHSGTQYF	TGTGCCAGCATGCTGACTAGCGGGAGGGCCCTTCCACACTCAGGGACGCAGTATTTT
TRBV20-1	many	TRBD2	TRBJ2-3	CSRLAGGPRVDTQYF	TGCAGTCGCCTAGCGGGAGGGCCTCGGGTAGATACGCAGTATTTT